This T cell receptor beta chain was captured in a study of shared clonotypes between healthy human individuals. Overall study findings and caveats: Sampling involved blood alone; tissue repertoires likely differ. It was the few donors that limited the genetic and exposure-history diversity represented.

The V end was cut by 0 bases, the J end by 3 bases, with 12 bases between. CDR3 size: 15 residues. From germline, CDR1 is SGHAT and CDR2 FQDESV (reference sequence). The naive CD8 subset, CD45RO-negative cells positively selected for CCR7, excluded terminally differentiated effector memory CD45RA+ cells. Original methodology: ImmunoSEQ output lacked quality scores and full-length reads, limiting matched filtering. Some clones are missing from TCRdb's copy, which holds only in-frame ones; the method was immunoSEQ multiplex PCR. From that table come the V and J calls and clone size; the DNA was used to work out D and trimming. In the table there are some 2.1 million clones, roughly 93% of which are singletons. In this sample, this clone turned up once. Its antigen is currently unknown.

V gene TRBV11-1 combines with J gene TRBJ2-7, with no clear D. This sequence was found in a man aged 18 to 35 in good health. Some clones in this sample may be carry-over from other donors' samples. What was sequenced was naive CD8+ T cells from PBMCs. In DNA, the CDR3 is TGTGCCAGCAGCTTAGCGTTTTCCCCGGACTACGAGCAGTACTTC. It is translated as CASSLAFSPDYEQYF. Full variable domain (remainder filled in from reference TRBV11-1 and TRBJ2-7): EAEVAQSPRYKITEKSQAVAFWCDPISGHATLYWYRQILGQGPELLVQFQDESVVDDSQLPKDRFSAERLKGVDSTLKIQPAELGDSAMYLCASSLAFSPDYEQYFGPGTRLTVT.